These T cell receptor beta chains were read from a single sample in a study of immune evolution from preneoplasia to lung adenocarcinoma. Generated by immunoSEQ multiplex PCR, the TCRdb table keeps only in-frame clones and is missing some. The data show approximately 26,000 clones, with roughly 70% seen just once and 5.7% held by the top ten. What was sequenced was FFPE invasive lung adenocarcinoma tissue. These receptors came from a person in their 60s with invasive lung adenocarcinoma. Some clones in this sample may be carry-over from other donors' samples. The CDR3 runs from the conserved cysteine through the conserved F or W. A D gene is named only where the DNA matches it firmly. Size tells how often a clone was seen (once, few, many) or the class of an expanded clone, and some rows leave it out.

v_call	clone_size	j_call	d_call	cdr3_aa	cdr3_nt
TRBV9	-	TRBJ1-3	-	CASSVALGGVGGNTIYF	TGTGCCAGCAGCGTAGCTTTGGGGGGAGTCGGTGGAAACACCATATATTTT
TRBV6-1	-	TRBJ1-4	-	CASSGRHATNEKLFF	TGTGCCAGCAGTGGCCGACATGCAACTAATGAAAAACTGTTTTTT
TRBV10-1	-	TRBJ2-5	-	CASSDGETQYF	TGCGCCAGCAGTGACGGGGAGACCCAGTACTTC
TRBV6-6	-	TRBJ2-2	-	CASSYVAGELFF	TGTGCCAGCAGTTACGTAGCCGGGGAGCTGTTTTTT
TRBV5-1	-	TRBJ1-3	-	CASSRDGNTIYF	TGCGCCAGCAGCCGGGATGGAAACACCATATATTTT
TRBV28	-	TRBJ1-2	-	CASTLRAGANYGYTF	TGTGCCAGCACCCTTCGGGCGGGAGCTAACTATGGCTACACCTTC
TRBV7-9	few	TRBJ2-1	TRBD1	CASSSGGRGGYNEQFF	TGTGCCAGCAGCTCAGGGGGCCGTGGCGGATACAATGAGCAGTTCTTC
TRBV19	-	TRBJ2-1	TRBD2	CASSPKPTNFQPGLAQRYNEQFF	TGTGCCAGTAGTCCAAAACCGACCAACTTCCAACCCGGACTAGCCCAACGGTACAATGAGCAGTTCTTC
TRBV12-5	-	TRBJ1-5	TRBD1	CASGLRGNSNQPQHF	TGTGCTAGTGGCCTCAGGGGGAATAGCAATCAGCCCCAGCATTTT
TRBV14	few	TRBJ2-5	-	CASSPGGGIKTQYF	TGTGCCAGCAGCCCCGGGGGCGGGATAAAGACCCAGTACTTC
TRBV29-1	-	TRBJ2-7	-	CSVVTGGQGLAHEQYF	TGCAGCGTTGTCACCGGGGGGCAGGGACTTGCCCACGAGCAGTACTTC
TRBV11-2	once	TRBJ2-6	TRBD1	CASSQVGQGSGANVLTF	TGTGCCAGCAGCCAAGTAGGACAGGGGTCTGGGGCCAACGTCCTGACTTTC
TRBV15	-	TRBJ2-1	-	CATSRGAGGNEQFF	TGTGCCACCAGCAGGGGGGCCGGAGGCAATGAGCAGTTCTTC
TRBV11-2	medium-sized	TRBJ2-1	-	CASSFLRRSSYNEQFF	TGTGCCAGCAGCTTTTTAAGACGGAGCTCCTACAATGAGCAGTTCTTC
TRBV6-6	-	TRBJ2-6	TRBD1	CASSYEGAGANVLTF	TGTGCCAGCAGTTACGAGGGGGCCGGGGCCAACGTCCTGACTTTC
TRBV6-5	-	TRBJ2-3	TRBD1	CASSYRWPGQGGTQYF	TGTGCCAGCAGTTACCGATGGCCGGGACAGGGAGGTACGCAGTATTTT
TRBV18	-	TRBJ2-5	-	CASSPYGGRLQETQYF	TGTGCCAGCTCACCATATGGGGGGAGGCTCCAAGAGACCCAGTACTTC
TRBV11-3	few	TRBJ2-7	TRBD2	CASSRGVWDYEQYF	TGTGCCAGCAGCCGGGGGGTCTGGGACTACGAGCAGTACTTC
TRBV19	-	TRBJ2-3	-	CASSIGMSPGTDTQYF	TGTGCCAGTAGTATTGGGATGTCACCCGGCACAGATACGCAGTATTTT
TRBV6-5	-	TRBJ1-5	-	CASRRTADQDQPQHF	TGTGCCAGCAGACGGACAGCGGACCAGGATCAGCCCCAGCATTTT
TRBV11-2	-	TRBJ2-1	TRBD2	CASSFSTGGLAGSNEQFF	TGTGCCAGCAGCTTCTCCACCGGGGGACTAGCGGGAAGCAATGAGCAGTTCTTC
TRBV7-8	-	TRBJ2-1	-	CASSPAPSGSRFF	TGTGCCAGCAGCCCCGCCCCTTCCGGGAGTCGGTTCTTC
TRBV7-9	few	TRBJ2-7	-	CASSVGTTYEQYF	TGTGCCAGCAGCGTAGGGACCACCTACGAGCAGTACTTC
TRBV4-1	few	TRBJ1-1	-	CASSHYHRDTEAFF	TGCGCCAGCAGCCACTACCACAGGGACACTGAAGCTTTCTTT
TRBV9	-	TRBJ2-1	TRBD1	CASSVGQGAYEQFF	TGTGCCAGCAGCGTGGGACAGGGGGCCTATGAGCAGTTCTTC
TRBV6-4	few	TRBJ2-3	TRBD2	CASSGLAGGTDTQYF	TGTGCCAGCAGTGGGCTAGCGGGAGGAACAGATACGCAGTATTTT
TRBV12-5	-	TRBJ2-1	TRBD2	CASGAPSGISYNEQFF	TGTGCTAGTGGTGCTCCAAGCGGGATCTCCTACAATGAGCAGTTCTTC
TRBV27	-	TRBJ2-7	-	CASSSDSVYEQYF	TGTGCCAGCAGCTCCGACTCGGTTTACGAGCAGTACTTC
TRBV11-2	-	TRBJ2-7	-	CASSSPMQLDEQYF	TGTGCCAGCAGCTCCCCGATGCAGTTGGACGAGCAGTACTTC
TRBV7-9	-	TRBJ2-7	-	CASSLGAGASYEQYF	TGTGCCAGCAGCTTAGGAGCAGGAGCTTCCTACGAGCAGTACTTC
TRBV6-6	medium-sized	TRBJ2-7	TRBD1	CASSYGTGFGEQYF	TGTGCCAGCAGTTACGGGACAGGCTTTGGCGAGCAGTACTTC
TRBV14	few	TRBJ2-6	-	CASSSSGANVLTF	TGTGCCAGCAGCTCCTCTGGGGCCAACGTCCTGACTTTC
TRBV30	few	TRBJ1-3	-	CAWSAISSGNTIYF	TGTGCCTGGAGTGCTATCTCCTCTGGAAACACCATATATTTT
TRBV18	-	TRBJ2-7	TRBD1	CATGQGGRGYEQYF	TGTGCCACCGGACAGGGAGGTCGGGGCTACGAGCAGTACTTC
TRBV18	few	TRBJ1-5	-	CASSPMAGNQPQHF	TGTGCCAGCTCACCGATGGCGGGCAATCAGCCCCAGCATTTT
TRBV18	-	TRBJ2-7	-	CASSPEGDEQYF	TGTGCCAGCTCACCAGAGGGCGACGAGCAGTACTTC
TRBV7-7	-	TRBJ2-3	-	CASSLKPYTDTQYF	TGTGCCAGCAGCTTAAAGCCCTACACAGATACGCAGTATTTT